These 17 T cell receptor beta chains were sequenced from one sample in a study of prognosis after radiotherapy for stage I lung cancer. Researchers used two-round multiplex PCR to amplify TCR beta CDR3 starting from genomic DNA. Specific primers for each TRBV and TRBJ gene were what first-round PCR used. Each CDR3 protein is one row after TCRdb ran MiXCR on the multiplex PCR reads. The table has about 22,000 distinct CDR3 sequences, around 42% seen once; the top ten hold 57%. Material: PBMCs, obtained before or after stereotactic body radiation therapy (not recorded which). These receptors all come from a donor aged 50 or older with non-small cell lung cancer.

This chain uses TRBV7-9 with TRBJ1-1; D gene uncertain. Germline lookup yields CDR1 SEHNR and CDR2 FQNEAQ (reference sequence). Trimming removed 5 bases at V and 7 bases at J, with 17 bases between. The CDR3 totals 14 residues. CDR3: CASSPGWGLLEAFF. In DNA, the CDR3 is TGTGCCAGCAGCCCGGGGTGGGGTCTACTTGAAGCTTTCTTT.

The genes are TRBV4-3 and TRBJ1-1, with D perhaps TRBD1 (6 bases). Germline-derived CDR1 and CDR2 are LGHNA and YSLEER. This CDR3 region has 14 residues. V was trimmed by 5 bases and J by 1 base, leaving 11 bases between them. The CDR3 DNA is TGCGCCAGCAGCTTTCGAGGGGGGAACACTGAAGCTTTCTTT. Encoded protein: CASSFRGGNTEAFF.

V and J are TRBV6-4 and TRBJ2-3; possible D gene TRBD2, 5 bases. Germline V gene data show CDR1 as MRHNA and CDR2 as SNTAGT. The CDR3 extends over 17 amino acids. The CDR3 region has the DNA TGTGTCCCCTCGTGGCTAGCTGGAGAGGTGGGCACAGATACGCAGTATTTT. It is translated as CVPSWLAGEVGTDTQYF.

This clonotype was detected once. The chain links TRBV12-3 or TRBV12-4 to TRBJ1-3; no reliable D call. The CDR3 has 16 residues. Trimming stripped 2 bases from V and 0 bases from J, with 11 bases between. The CDR3 region has the DNA TGTGCCAGCAGTTTATATGTCGGATCCTCTGGAAACACCATATATTTT. It is translated as CASSLYVGSSGNTIYF.

The chain carries TRBV20-1 and TRBJ2-7; D is tentatively TRBD1 or TRBD2 (7 bases each). Germline V gives CDR1 DFQATT, CDR2 SNEGSKA (reference sequence). The CDR3 contains 14 residues. The V end was cut by 6 bases, the J end by 7 bases, with 22 bases between. CDR3 residues: CSAPGQIRAGEQYF. CDR3 nucleotide sequence: TGCAGTGCCCCGGGACAGATACGAGCGGGGGAGCAGTACTTC.

This clonotype was detected many times. V is TRBV19 and J is TRBJ2-1; the D gene is possibly TRBD1 (6 bases). Germline CDR1 LNHDA, CDR2 SQIVND (reference sequence). There are 16 residues in the CDR3. Trimming pared 5 bases from V and 2 bases from J, leaving 16 bases between. The CDR3 loop reads CASSYPPGQTYNEQFF. The CDR3 bases are TGTGCCAGTAGTTACCCCCCGGGACAAACCTACAATGAGCAGTTCTTC.

This clonotype occurred many times. This chain joins TRBV6-1 and TRBJ1-3; 8 nucleotides match TRBD1. Germline V gives CDR1 MNHNS, CDR2 SASEGT. The CDR3 loop spans 16 amino acids. V lost 6 bases to trimming and J lost 0 bases; unmatched junction nucleotides: 7. The CDR3 loop reads CASSRVQGASGNTIYF. The CDR3 nucleotides read TGTGCCAGCAGCAGGGTTCAGGGGGCCTCTGGAAACACCATATATTTT.

This rearrangement joins TRBV27 to TRBJ1-2, with 9 nucleotides matching TRBD1. V shed 5 bases and J 4 bases; nucleotides not matched to a gene: 8. CDR3 length: 15 amino acids. Germline V gene lookup returns CDR1 MNHEY and CDR2 SMNVEV (reference sequence). This CDR3 reads CASSPTGGAGYGYTF. The CDR3 nucleotides read TGTGCCAGCAGTCCTACAGGGGGCGCTGGCTATGGCTACACCTTC.

This clonotype showed up many times. CDR3 in amino acids: CASSLAGGGDEQFF. The CDR3 DNA is TGTGCCAGCAGCCTAGCGGGAGGTGGGGATGAGCAGTTCTTC. The gene calls are TRBV12-3 or TRBV12-4 and TRBJ2-1, with TRBD2 matching 11 bases. The CDR3 spans 14 residues. The V gene end was trimmed by 6 bases and the J gene end by 8 bases; junction bases not matched to a gene: 6.

This clonotype was observed at least ten times. This rearrangement joins TRBV18 to TRBJ1-4; 8 positions agree with TRBD1. The germline CDR1 and CDR2 sequences are KGHSH and LQKENI. The CDR3 runs to 14 residues. V trimming: 5 bases; J trimming: 5 bases; junction bases outside the gene matches: 4. The CDR3 sequence is CASSSDRVNEKLFF. CDR3 DNA sequence: TGTGCCAGCTCATCGGACAGGGTAAATGAAAAACTGTTTTTT.

V and J are TRBV12-3 or TRBV12-4 and TRBJ1-2, with D possibly TRBD1 on 5 matching bases. CDR3 length: 12 residues. With 3 bases removed from V and 12 bases from J, the gap between germline ends came to 14 bases. CDR3 in amino acids: CASSFRGDGNTF. CDR3 nucleotide sequence: TGTGCCAGCAGTTTTAGGGGAGACGGCAACACCTTC.

The chain links TRBV30 to TRBJ1-6; D remains unclear. The germline V gene has CDR1 GTSNPN and CDR2 SVGIG (reference sequence). The CDR3 contains 15 residues. V dropped 2 bases and J dropped 12 bases, with 20 bases sitting between them. As DNA, the CDR3 is TGTGCCTGGAGTCCCCCGGGCGCAAATTCGGGACCCCTCCACTTT. As protein: CAWSPPGANSGPLHF.

Here the CDR3 DNA reads TGCGCCAGCAGCTTGGCAAACCTTGGACTATCGGGACGTGGGTTCGATACGCAGTATTTT. Protein product: CASSLANLGLSGRGFDTQYF. The gene calls are TRBV5-1 and TRBJ2-3; D possibly corresponds to TRBD2 (6 bases). This CDR3 region has 20 residues. Germline CDR1 is SGHRS and CDR2 is YFSETQ. V lost 0 bases to trimming and J lost 6 bases, with 29 bases between them.

The CDR3 loop is CASRGYRYNEQFF. CDR3 sequence (DNA): TGTGCCAGCAGGGGATATAGGTACAATGAGCAGTTCTTC. This chain uses TRBV6-2 or TRBV6-3 with TRBJ2-1; D unresolved. The CDR3 consists of 13 residues. Trimming removed 6 bases from V and 4 bases from J, with 10 bases in between. The germline CDR1 and CDR2 sequences are MNHEY and SVGEGT.

This clonotype appeared a few times. The gene calls are TRBV19 and TRBJ2-3; no reliable D call. The CDR3 consists of 13 residues. The germline V gene encodes CDR1 LNHDA and CDR2 SQIVND (reference sequence). V was clipped by 6 bases and J by 1 base, with 8 bases between them. CDR3 nucleotide sequence: TGTGCCAGTAGCTGGGGTCGCACAGATACGCAGTATTTT. Encoded protein: CASSWGRTDTQYF.

The chain combines TRBV28 with TRBJ2-7; D possibly corresponds to TRBD2 (6 bases). V lost 4 bases to trimming and J lost 0 bases, with 16 bases between them. Germline-derived CDR1 and CDR2 are MDHEN and SYDVKM. The CDR3 is 16 residues long. CDR3 residues: CASSSPGSGRSYEQYF. The CDR3 nucleotides read TGTGCCAGCAGTTCCCCCGGTAGCGGTCGCTCCTACGAGCAGTACTTC.

This clonotype was counted ten times or more. The chain links TRBV29-1 to TRBJ1-2; D is uncertain. The V gene's germline CDR1 is SQVTM and CDR2 ANQGSEA. The CDR3 runs 14 residues. The V gene lost 6 bases and the J gene lost 4 bases, with 18 bases spanning the gap. For the CDR3, the DNA is TGCAGCGTCCCACGGGGTTCCCGAGGCTATGGCTACACCTTC. It translates to CSVPRGSRGYGYTF.